This T cell receptor beta chain emerged from a study of blood T cells in healthy people across ages. Germline V CDR1 and CDR2: LGHNA, YSLEER. V dropped 0 bases and J dropped 5 bases, with 14 bases sitting between them. There are 16 residues in the CDR3. Every sample had a minimum of 6.5 million PBMCs isolated. This clonotype turned up a few times. The use of a sample-barcoded 5' primer and a J-beta primer mix characterized a second PCR of roughly 6 to 12 cycles. TCRdb independently ran MiXCR on the 5' RACE reads; one entry per CDR3 protein. The table shows 790,000 or so distinct CDR3 sequences, with more than 50% occurring only once.

The TCR was taken from a man aged 35-49 years in good health. The source material was blood. This sequence joins TRBV4-3 and TRBJ2-4; D uncertain. The CDR3 coding sequence is TGCGCCAGCAGCCAAGATCTCCAACTTCCCCAAAACATTCAGTACTTC. Its translation: CASSQDLQLPQNIQYF.